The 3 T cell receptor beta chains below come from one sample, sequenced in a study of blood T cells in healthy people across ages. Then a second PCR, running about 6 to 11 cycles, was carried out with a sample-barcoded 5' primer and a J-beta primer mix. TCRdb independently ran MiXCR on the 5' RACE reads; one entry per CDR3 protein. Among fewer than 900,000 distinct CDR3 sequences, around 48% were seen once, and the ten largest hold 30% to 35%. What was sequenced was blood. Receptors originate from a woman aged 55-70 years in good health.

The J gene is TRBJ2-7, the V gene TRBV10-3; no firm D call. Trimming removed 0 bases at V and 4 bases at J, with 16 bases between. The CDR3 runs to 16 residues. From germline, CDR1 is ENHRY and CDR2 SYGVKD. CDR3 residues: CAISESILGVKYEQYF. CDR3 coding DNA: TGTGCCATCAGTGAGTCGATATTAGGAGTGAAGTACGAGCAGTACTTC.

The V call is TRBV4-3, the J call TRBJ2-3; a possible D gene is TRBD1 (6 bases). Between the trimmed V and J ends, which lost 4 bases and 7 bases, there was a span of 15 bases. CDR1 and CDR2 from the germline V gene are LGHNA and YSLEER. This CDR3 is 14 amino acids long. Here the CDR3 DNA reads TGCGCCAGCAGCCCGTTGGGGACAATTCATACGCAGTATTTT. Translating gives CASSPLGTIHTQYF.

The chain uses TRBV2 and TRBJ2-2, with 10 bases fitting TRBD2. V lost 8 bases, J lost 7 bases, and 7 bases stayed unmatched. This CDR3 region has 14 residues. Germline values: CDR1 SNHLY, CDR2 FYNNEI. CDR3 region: CASQLAGSYGELFF. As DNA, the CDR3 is TGTGCCAGCCAACTAGCGGGATCCTACGGGGAGCTGTTTTTT.